These 23 T cell receptor beta chains were all obtained from the same sample, sequenced in a study of shared clonotypes between healthy human individuals. Repertoires were generated with immunoSEQ multiplex PCR, while TCRdb's copy carries only in-frame clones and drops some. The sample lists roughly 2,500,000 clones, 90% to 95% occurring once. Sequencing was carried out using naive CD4+ T cells from PBMCs. The sample's subset: CD45RA+ positively selected. The source is a man younger than 30 in good health. Some clones in this sample may be carry-over from other donors' samples.

This clone turned up a few times. The V gene is TRBV7-9, the J gene TRBJ2-1; 13 bases are a match to TRBD2. V lost 5 bases to trimming and J lost 8 bases; unmatched junction nucleotides: 6. This CDR3 region has 15 residues. CDR1 is SEHNR and CDR2 is FQNEAQ in the germline V gene (reference sequence). CDR3 coding DNA: TGTGCCAGCAGCCCGGGACTAGCGGGATTGGATGAGCAGTTCTTC. It is translated as CASSPGLAGLDEQFF.

The chain recombines TRBV9 with TRBJ2-1, with 8 bases lining up with TRBD2. The CDR3 runs 16 residues. V lost 3 bases, J lost 2 bases, and 7 bases stayed unmatched. Germline V gene lookup returns CDR1 SGDLS and CDR2 YYNGEE. CDR3 sequence reads: CASSDNSGVTYNEQFF. The DNA of the CDR3 is TGTGCCAGCAGCGACAATAGCGGGGTTACCTACAATGAGCAGTTCTTC.

The chain carries TRBV2 and TRBJ1-1; D perhaps matches TRBD1 (6 bases). Germline assignment: CDR1 SNHLY and CDR2 FYNNEI. Trimming took off 8 bases at V and 1 base at J, with 17 bases between the two ends. The CDR3 has 15 amino acids. CDR3 in amino acids: CASSSGGAPNTEAFF. CDR3 nucleotide sequence: TGTGCCAGCTCGTCGGGGGGCGCGCCGAACACTGAAGCTTTCTTT.

The CDR3 sequence: CASSLGGLAGGTPTGELFF. CDR3 DNA sequence: TGTGCCAGCAGCTTGGGGGGACTAGCGGGAGGCACGCCGACCGGGGAGCTGTTTTTT. The V and J genes are TRBV5-4 and TRBJ2-2; 15 nucleotides align to TRBD2. The germline CDR1 and CDR2 sequences are SGHNT and YYREEE (reference sequence). This CDR3 comprises 19 residues. Trimming cost V 0 bases and J 5 bases; bases outside gene matches: 8.

This clone was counted a few times. This CDR3 is also generated by other DNA sequences in the sample. The chain couples TRBV7-2 to TRBJ2-5; possible D gene TRBD1, 6 bases. Trimming left V 3 bases short and J 2 bases short, with 7 bases between. The CDR3 loop spans 13 amino acids. Germline CDR1 reads SGHTA; CDR2 reads FQGNSA. The CDR3 sequence is CASSFDRQETQYF. The CDR3 nucleotides read TGTGCCAGCAGCTTCGACAGGCAAGAGACCCAGTACTTC.

Worth noting for this clone: Different DNA sequences within this sample yield the same CDR3. The chain uses TRBV9 and TRBJ2-1; D not resolved. The length of the CDR3 is 11 residues. V dropped 0 bases and J dropped 10 bases, with 5 bases sitting between them. The germline V gene has CDR1 SGDLS and CDR2 YYNGEE. The CDR3 sequence is CASSVGGEQFF. CDR3 coding DNA: TGTGCCAGCAGCGTAGGTGGGGAGCAGTTCTTC.

The chain has TRBV5-1 and TRBJ1-1; TRBD1 matches at 7 bases. The CDR3 loop spans 16 amino acids. The ends lost 4 bases at V and 1 base at J; junction bases unmatched: 10. Germline V gene data show CDR1 as SGHRS and CDR2 as YFSETQ. This CDR3 is CASSPTAGTENTEAFF. The DNA of the CDR3 is TGCGCCAGCAGCCCCACCGCCGGGACAGAGAACACTGAAGCTTTCTTT.

The V and J genes are TRBV5-1 and TRBJ2-5; 8 bases match TRBD2. The CDR3 totals 13 residues. With V trimmed by 9 bases and J by 5 bases, 9 bases remained unmatched. CDR1 SGHRS and CDR2 YFSETQ come from the germline V gene. CDR3 sequence reads: CATSPSGGETQYF. The CDR3 region has the DNA TGCGCCACTTCCCCGTCGGGAGGGGAGACCCAGTACTTC.

This chain uses TRBV29-1 with TRBJ1-1; D is unclear. V lost 5 bases to trimming and J lost 4 bases, with 11 bases between them. The CDR3 is 12 amino acids. Germline V gene data show CDR1 as SQVTM and CDR2 as ANQGSEA. CDR3 nucleotide sequence: TGCAGCGTTTCCCCAGCCCGCACTGAAGCTTTCTTT. Its protein product is CSVSPARTEAFF.

The chain has TRBV30 and TRBJ1-1; possibly TRBD1 for D (5 bases). This CDR3 comprises 16 residues. Germline CDR1 GTSNPN, CDR2 SVGIG (reference sequence). V was cut by 4 bases and J by 0 bases, with 18 bases left in between. This CDR3 is CAWTGRRLRVNTEAFF. The CDR3 region has the DNA TGTGCCTGGACAGGGAGAAGGTTAAGGGTGAACACTGAAGCTTTCTTT.

V usage is TRBV7-9 and J usage is TRBJ2-3; 7 nucleotides agree with TRBD2. This CDR3 is built from 17 residues. CDR1 is SEHNR, CDR2 FQNEAQ, per germline (reference sequence). Trimming took 5 bases from V and 2 from J; bases not matched to a gene: 13. CDR3 DNA: TGTGCCAGCAGCCCGTGGTTGGTAGCGGGTCCCACAGATACGCAGTATTTT. Translated: CASSPWLVAGPTDTQYF.

The gene calls are TRBV19 and TRBJ2-7; 9 positions match TRBD2. The CDR3 is 14 amino acids. Trimming cost V 4 bases and J 2 bases; bases outside gene matches: 3. Germline CDR1 LNHDA, CDR2 SQIVND (reference sequence). CDR3 nucleotides: TGTGCCAGTAGTAGTCTAGCGGGACCCTACGAGCAGTACTTC. Translated: CASSSLAGPYEQYF.

This clone was seen only a few times. Other nucleotide sequences from this sample produce the same CDR3. The chain uses TRBV5-6 and TRBJ2-7; D possibly corresponds to TRBD2 (6 bases). CDR3 length equals 16 residues. Germline CDR1 is SGHDT and CDR2 is YYEEEE. V was pared by 4 bases and J by 0 bases, with 17 bases between. CDR3 protein: CASSSAKAGHSYEQYF. As DNA, the CDR3 is TGTGCCAGCAGCAGTGCCAAAGCGGGCCACTCCTACGAGCAGTACTTC.

This chain joins TRBV25-1 and TRBJ2-3; maybe TRBD2 (6 bases). Trimming removed 10 bases from V and 4 bases from J, with 18 bases in between. Germline V CDR1 and CDR2: MGHDK, SYGVNS. The CDR3 has 14 residues. The CDR3 sequence is CATSEEGWADTQYF. The CDR3, as DNA: TGTGCCACCTCGGAGGAGGGGTGGGCAGATACGCAGTATTTT.

The chain is built from TRBV11-2 and TRBJ1-2, with D hard to call. This CDR3 comprises 15 residues. Trimming left V 5 bases short and J 4 bases short, with 17 bases between. Germline assignment: CDR1 SGHAT and CDR2 FQNNGV. The CDR3 loop reads CASSPNSTPAYGYTF. In DNA form, the CDR3 reads TGTGCCAGCAGCCCTAACTCAACACCGGCCTATGGCTACACCTTC.

The CDR3 loop is CASSDRMVRNNEQFF. Written as DNA, the CDR3 is TGTGCCAGCAGTGACCGGATGGTCAGAAACAATGAGCAGTTCTTC. V is TRBV6-4 and J is TRBJ2-1; D gene uncertain. Trimming removed 2 bases from V and 5 bases from J, with 13 bases in between. Germline V CDR1 and CDR2: MRHNA, SNTAGT. The CDR3 runs to 15 residues.

The rearrangement uses TRBV15 and TRBJ1-2; possibly TRBD1 for D (6 bases). V lost 1 base to trimming and J lost 3 bases, with 12 bases between them. The CDR3 has 15 amino acids. Germline V gene data show CDR1 as LNHNV and CDR2 as YYDKDF (reference sequence). CDR3 loop: CATSRGQGTHYGYTF. Here the CDR3 DNA reads TGTGCCACCAGCAGAGGGCAGGGGACGCACTATGGCTACACCTTC.

This chain uses TRBV6-5 with TRBJ2-5; tentatively, D is TRBD1 or TRBD2 (5 bases each). Germline CDR1 MNHEY, CDR2 SVGAGI. This CDR3 has 14 residues. Trimming cost V 8 bases and J 3 bases, with 16 bases left between them. The CDR3 loop is CASAWRTPEETQYF. The CDR3 coding sequence is TGTGCCAGCGCTTGGAGGACACCAGAAGAGACCCAGTACTTC.

This clone has just one count. The rearrangement joins TRBV7-2 to TRBJ2-2; 8 nucleotides match TRBD2. The germline V gene has CDR1 SGHTA and CDR2 FQGNSA. V shed 5 bases and J 1 base; nucleotides not matched to a gene: 6. The CDR3 is made up of 16 amino acids. This CDR3 reads CASSPRLARNTGELFF. The CDR3 DNA sequence: TGTGCCAGCAGCCCCCGACTAGCGAGGAACACCGGGGAGCTGTTTTTT.

The rearrangement links TRBV10-2 to TRBJ2-1, with 8 nucleotides matching TRBD1. Germline CDR1 and CDR2: WSHSY and SAAADI. V trimming: 5 bases; J trimming: 10 bases; junction bases outside the gene matches: 10. The CDR3 spans 14 residues. The CDR3: CASSPGTGQGEQFF. The CDR3 bases are TGCGCCAGCAGTCCTGGGACAGGCCAGGGAGAGCAGTTCTTC.

This clone appeared a single time. The V and J genes are TRBV6-1 and TRBJ2-3, with TRBD2 as a possible D gene (5 bases). Germline assignment: CDR1 MNHNS and CDR2 SASEGT. Trimming left V 7 bases short and J 6 bases short, with 11 bases between. This CDR3 contains 12 residues. The DNA for the CDR3 is TGTGCCAGCAATCCGTCGGGGGATACGCAGTATTTT. Its protein is CASNPSGDTQYF.

J is TRBJ1-5 and V is TRBV28, with TRBD1 as a possible D gene (6 bases). Per the germline V gene, CDR1 is MDHEN and CDR2 is SYDVKM. The CDR3 extends over 15 amino acids. V was shortened by 6 bases and J by 6 bases, with 18 bases between the two germline ends. This CDR3 is CASSPGGGGGQPQHF. The CDR3 DNA follows: TGTGCCAGCAGCCCCGGGGGGGGAGGGGGTCAGCCCCAGCATTTT.

This clone was counted a single time. The chain is built from TRBV5-1 and TRBJ2-2, with a tentative D call TRBD2 (5 bases). Germline V gives CDR1 SGHRS, CDR2 YFSETQ. This CDR3 spans 14 amino acids. V lost 4 bases to trimming and J lost 6 bases, with 13 bases between them. CDR3 bases: TGCGCCAGCAGCACCATCACTAGGCCCGGGGAGCTGTTTTTT. Amino acid sequence: CASSTITRPGELFF.